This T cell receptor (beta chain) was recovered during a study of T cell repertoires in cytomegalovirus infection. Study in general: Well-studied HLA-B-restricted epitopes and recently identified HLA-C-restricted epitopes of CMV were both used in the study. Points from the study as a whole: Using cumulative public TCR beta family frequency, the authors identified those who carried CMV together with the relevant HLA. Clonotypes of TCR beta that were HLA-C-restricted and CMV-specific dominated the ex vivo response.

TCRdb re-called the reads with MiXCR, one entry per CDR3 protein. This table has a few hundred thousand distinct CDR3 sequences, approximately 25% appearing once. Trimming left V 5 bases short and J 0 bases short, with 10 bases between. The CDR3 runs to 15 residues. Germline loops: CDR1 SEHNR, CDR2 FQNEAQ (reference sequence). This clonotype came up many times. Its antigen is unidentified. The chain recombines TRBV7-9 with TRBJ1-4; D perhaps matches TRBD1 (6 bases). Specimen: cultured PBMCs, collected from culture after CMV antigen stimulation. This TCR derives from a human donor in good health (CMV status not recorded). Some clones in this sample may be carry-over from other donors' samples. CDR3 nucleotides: TGTGCCAGCAGCCCCCGACAGGCAACTAATGAAAAACTGTTTTTT. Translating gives CASSPRQATNEKLFF.